A selection of T cell receptor beta chains follows, all from one sample in a study of control samples from healthy donors and cancer patients. Assay used: immunoSEQ multiplex PCR; TCRdb lists only in-frame clones, some missing. The table shows 150,000 to 200,000 clones, with just over 90% occurring only once. Sequencing was done on a sample of blood. The receptors stem from a man in his thirties or forties in good health. Each CDR3 is given with its conserved first and last residue. Each record gives: clone size, D gene, J gene, V gene, CDR3 DNA, CDR3 protein. D genes are given only for firm matches. Clone size is shown for a subset of rows, as once, few, many or a class of expanded clone.

>once|NA|TRBJ2-7|TRBV27
TGTGCCAGCAGTTTGGCAGGATCCTACGAGCAGTACTTC
CASSLAGSYEQYF
>NA|NA|TRBJ2-3|TRBV6-5
TGTGCCAGCCGGGGCACAGATACGCAGTATTTT
CASRGTDTQYF
>NA|TRBD1|TRBJ1-2|TRBV6-6
TGTGCCAGCAACACAGCAGGGGGCGCGGGAGGCTACACCTTC
CASNTAGGAGGYTF
>NA|TRBD2|TRBJ2-1|TRBV18
TGTGCCAGCTCACCACCGGGGACTAGCGGGGGCCGGAGAGGGCAGTTCTTC
CASSPPGTSGGRRGQFF
>once|NA|TRBJ2-3|TRBV5-1
TGCGCAAGCCAGGGGGGGTCGACCACAGATACGCAGTATTTT
CASQGGSTTDTQYF
>NA|NA|TRBJ1-6|TRBV11-2
TGTGCCAGCAGCTTGGGTGGGGAGAAAGGATCACCCCTCCACTTT
CASSLGGEKGSPLHF
>NA|TRBD1|TRBJ1-6|TRBV27
TGTGCCAGCAGTTTTAGCCACAGGGGCGAGGATTCACCCCTCCACTTT
CASSFSHRGEDSPLHF
>NA|TRBD2|TRBJ2-5|TRBV28
TGTGCCAGCAGTTTCCCTCGATATAAGATGGCTAGCGGGAAAGGGGAGACCCAGTACTTC
CASSFPRYKMASGKGETQYF
>NA|NA|TRBJ1-2|TRBV5-6
TGTGCCAGCAGCTCCGTTTGGGGCGGTGGCTACACCTTC
CASSSVWGGGYTF
>few|NA|TRBJ2-7|TRBV6-1
TGTGCCAGCAGTGATTACAGGGCCCGGTACGAGCAGTACTTC
CASSDYRARYEQYF
>NA|NA|TRBJ1-2|TRBV7-9
TGTGCCAGCAGCGACGGGACAACGGGGGGCTACACCTTC
CASSDGTTGGYTF
>NA|NA|TRBJ2-7|TRBV5-5
TGTGCCAGCAGCTGGGTCGGAAGGGCCCACGAGCAGTACTTC
CASSWVGRAHEQYF
>NA|TRBD1|TRBJ1-2|TRBV18
TGTGCCAGCTCCCAAGGACAGACAGGGGTTGGCTACACCTTC
CASSQGQTGVGYTF
>NA|NA|TRBJ2-7|TRBV2
TGTGCCAGCAGTCCCCTCTACGAGCAGTACTTC
CASSPLYEQYF
>NA|NA|TRBJ1-4|TRBV5-6
TGTGCCAGCAGCTTGGGCCTCCAGGGAAAACTGTTTTTT
CASSLGLQGKLFF
>NA|NA|TRBJ1-4|TRBV19
TGTGCCAGCGGACCCAACCCCAATGAAAAACTGTTTTTT
CASGPNPNEKLFF
>NA|TRBD2|TRBJ2-5|TRBV5-1
TGCGCCAGCAGCTTGGGACTAGCGGGGGGGATCCAAGAGACCCAGTACTTC
CASSLGLAGGIQETQYF
>NA|TRBD1|TRBJ2-3|TRBV7-3
TGTGCCAGCAGCCATGGGACAGGCACAGATACGCAGTATTTT
CASSHGTGTDTQYF
>NA|NA|TRBJ1-3|TRBV27
TGTGCCAGTAGGACCAGCTCTGGAAACACCATATATTTT
CASRTSSGNTIYF
>NA|TRBD2|TRBJ2-3|TRBV3-1/TRBV3-2
TGTGCCAGCAGCCAAATTAGCGGGGGGCGCACAGATACGCAGTATTTT
CASSQISGGRTDTQYF
>NA|NA|TRBJ1-2|TRBV5-1
TGCGCCAGCAGACCCGACAGTAACTATGGCTACACCTTC
CASRPDSNYGYTF
>NA|NA|TRBJ1-1|TRBV7-9
TGTGCCAGCAGCTTAGCCCTGAACACTGAAGCTTTCTTT
CASSLALNTEAFF
>NA|TRBD2|TRBJ2-7|TRBV11-2
TGTGCCACCCAGCGGGCTAGCGGATACGAGCAGTACTTC
CATQRASGYEQYF
>NA|NA|TRBJ2-7|TRBV6-1
TGTGCCAGCAGTGACAGGGGCACCTACGAGCAGTACTTC
CASSDRGTYEQYF
>once|TRBD2|TRBJ2-3|TRBV9
TGTGCCAGCACCCAGCGGGAGGCCACAGATACGCAGTATTTT
CASTQREATDTQYF
>NA|TRBD2|TRBJ2-7|TRBV5-1
TGCGCCAGCAGCTTGACGACTAGCGGGGGTCACTGGTACGAGCAGTACTTC
CASSLTTSGGHWYEQYF
>NA|NA|TRBJ1-6|TRBV10-3
TGTGCCTATCGTTCGACCTATAATTCACCCCTCCACTTT
CAYRSTYNSPLHF
>NA|NA|TRBJ2-2|TRBV10-3
TGTGCCATCAGTGGGCAGGGAGAAACCGGGGAGCTGTTTTTT
CAISGQGETGELFF
>NA|NA|TRBJ2-7|TRBV7-2
TGTGCCAGCAGCTTAGCACAGGGCATGACCTACGAGCAGTACTTC
CASSLAQGMTYEQYF
>NA|NA|TRBJ1-1|TRBV7-6
TGTGCCAGCGCCGGGTTGATGGGAGCTTTCTTT
CASAGLMGAFF
>once|NA|TRBJ1-4|TRBV7-8
TGTGCCAGCAGCTTAAAGCAGGGGCTCAAACTGTTTTTT
CASSLKQGLKLFF
>NA|TRBD2|TRBJ2-4|TRBV6-6
TGTGCGGTAGCGGGGGGACTTAAAAACATTCAGTACTTC
CAVAGGLKNIQYF
>NA|NA|TRBJ2-5|TRBV18
TGTGCCAGCTCACCATCACAAGAGACCCAGTACTTC
CASSPSQETQYF
>NA|NA|TRBJ1-1|TRBV5-4
TGTGCCAGCAGCTTGGAACCGGGTATTATAATGAACACTGAAGCTTTCTTT
CASSLEPGIIMNTEAFF
>NA|TRBD2|TRBJ2-5|TRBV20-1
TGCAGTGCTAGTCCCCTGACCAGCGGGGGGGTAAAGACCCAGTACTTC
CSASPLTSGGVKTQYF
>NA|NA|TRBJ1-4|TRBV7-2
TGTGCCAGCAGCTCCCCAACTAGGACCCTGGGACTGTTTTTT
CASSSPTRTLGLFF
>NA|NA|TRBJ2-1|TRBV5-6
TGTGCCAGCTTCCTTACACCCTCCTACAATGAGCAGTTCTTC
CASFLTPSYNEQFF
>NA|NA|TRBJ1-1|TRBV18
TGTGCCAGCTCACCACCGGGAGTCGGAACTGAAGCTTTCTTT
CASSPPGVGTEAFF
>NA|TRBD2|TRBJ2-2|TRBV11-1
TGTGCCAGCAGCGTCGGGAGGGCTAACACCGGGGAGCTGTTTTTT
CASSVGRANTGELFF
>NA|NA|TRBJ2-3|TRBV5-1
TGCGCCAGCAACTTTGGGGACTCTAGGAGCACAGATACGCAGTATTTT
CASNFGDSRSTDTQYF
>NA|NA|TRBJ1-2|TRBV3-1/TRBV3-2
TGTGCCAGCAGCCAAGGGGTAAGCGGCTACACCTTC
CASSQGVSGYTF
>NA|NA|TRBJ1-1|TRBV6-5
TGTGCCAGCAGTTATCAGACAGGCGTGAACACTGAAGCTTTCTTT
CASSYQTGVNTEAFF
>NA|NA|TRBJ2-4|TRBV29-1
TGCAGCGTTGAAGGGGGGGTATCGGTAGTGGGAGCCAAAAACATTCAGTACTTC
CSVEGGVSVVGAKNIQYF
>NA|NA|TRBJ1-6|TRBV30
TGTGCCTGGCGTTCCGGGACGCCGAATTCACCCCTCCACTTT
CAWRSGTPNSPLHF
>NA|NA|TRBJ2-7|TRBV6-2/TRBV6-3
TGTGCCAGCAGCCGCGGACCCCCCGGTTACGAGCAGTACTTC
CASSRGPPGYEQYF
>NA|NA|TRBJ1-1|TRBV27
TGTGCCAGCAGTTTTTCCAGGGAGGCTGAAGCTTTCTTT
CASSFSREAEAFF
>NA|TRBD1|TRBJ1-6|TRBV27
TGTGCCAGCAGTCTACAGGGGACCTATAATTCACCCCTCCACTTT
CASSLQGTYNSPLHF
>few|TRBD1|TRBJ1-6|TRBV19
TGTGCCAGTCGACAGGGTTCCTATAATTCACCCCTCCACTTT
CASRQGSYNSPLHF